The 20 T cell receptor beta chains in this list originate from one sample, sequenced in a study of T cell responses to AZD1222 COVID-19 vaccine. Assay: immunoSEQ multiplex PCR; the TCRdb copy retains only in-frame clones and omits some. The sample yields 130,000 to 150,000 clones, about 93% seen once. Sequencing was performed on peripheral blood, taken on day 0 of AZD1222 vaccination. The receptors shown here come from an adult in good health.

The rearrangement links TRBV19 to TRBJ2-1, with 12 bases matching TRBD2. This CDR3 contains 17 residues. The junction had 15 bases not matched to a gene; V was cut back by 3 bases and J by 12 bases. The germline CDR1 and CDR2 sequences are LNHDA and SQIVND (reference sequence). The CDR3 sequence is CASSIGGPGLAGRRQFF. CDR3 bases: TGTGCCAGTAGTATCGGGGGGCCCGGACTAGCGGGACGCCGGCAGTTCTTC.

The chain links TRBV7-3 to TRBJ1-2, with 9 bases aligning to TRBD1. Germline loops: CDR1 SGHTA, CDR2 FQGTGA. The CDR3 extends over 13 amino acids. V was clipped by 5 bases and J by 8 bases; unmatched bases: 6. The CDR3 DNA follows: TGTGCCAGCAGCCCGGGACAGGGTTGGGGCTACACCTTC. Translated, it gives CASSPGQGWGYTF.

The CDR3 nucleotides read TGTGCCAGCAGCCCCGGACAGGGTCCAACTTACGAGCAGTACTTC. The encoded protein is CASSPGQGPTYEQYF. The chain has TRBV7-2 and TRBJ2-7, with TRBD1 matching 8 bases. The CDR3 has 15 amino acids. Unmatched junction bases numbered 10, after V lost 5 bases and J lost 4 bases. CDR1 SGHTA and CDR2 FQGNSA come from the germline V gene.

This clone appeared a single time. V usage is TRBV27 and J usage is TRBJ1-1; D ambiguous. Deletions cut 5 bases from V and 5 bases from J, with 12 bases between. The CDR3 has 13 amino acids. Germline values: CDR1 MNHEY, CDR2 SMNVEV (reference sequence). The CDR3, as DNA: TGTGCCAGCAGTGACTCCTTGGGAACTGAAGCTTTCTTT. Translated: CASSDSLGTEAFF.

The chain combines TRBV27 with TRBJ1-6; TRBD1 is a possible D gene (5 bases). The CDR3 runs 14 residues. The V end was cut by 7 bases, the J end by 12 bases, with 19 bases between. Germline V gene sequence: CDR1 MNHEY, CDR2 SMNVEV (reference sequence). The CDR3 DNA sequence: TGTGCCAGCAATTCCGGAAGGGGATTGGGACCCCTCCACTTT. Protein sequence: CASNSGRGLGPLHF.

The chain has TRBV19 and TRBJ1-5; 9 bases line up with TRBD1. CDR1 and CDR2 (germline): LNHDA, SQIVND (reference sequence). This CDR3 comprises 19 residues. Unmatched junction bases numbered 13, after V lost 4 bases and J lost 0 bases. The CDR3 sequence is CASSTTGTGWAYSNQPQHF. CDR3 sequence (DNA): TGTGCCAGTAGTACAACCGGGACAGGGTGGGCGTATAGCAATCAGCCCCAGCATTTT.

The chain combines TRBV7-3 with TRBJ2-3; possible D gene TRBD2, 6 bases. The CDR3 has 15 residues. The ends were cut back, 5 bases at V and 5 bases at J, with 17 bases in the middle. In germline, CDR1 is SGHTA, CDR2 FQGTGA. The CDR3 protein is CASSLGGEEGDTQYF. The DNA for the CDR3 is TGTGCCAGCAGCCTAGGAGGGGAGGAGGGAGATACGCAGTATTTT. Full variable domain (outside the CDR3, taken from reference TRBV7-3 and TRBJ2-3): GAGVSQTPSNKVTEKGKYVELRCDPISGHTALYWYRQSLGQGPEFLIYFQGTGAADDSGLPNDRFFAVRPEGSVSTLKIQRTERGDSAVYLCASSLGGEEGDTQYFGPGTRLTVL.

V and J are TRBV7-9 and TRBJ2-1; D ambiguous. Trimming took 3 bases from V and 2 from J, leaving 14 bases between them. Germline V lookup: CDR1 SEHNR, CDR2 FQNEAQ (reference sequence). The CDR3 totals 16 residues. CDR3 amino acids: CASSFRTRDTYNEQFF. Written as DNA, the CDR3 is TGTGCCAGCAGCTTCCGAACAAGGGATACCTACAATGAGCAGTTCTTC.

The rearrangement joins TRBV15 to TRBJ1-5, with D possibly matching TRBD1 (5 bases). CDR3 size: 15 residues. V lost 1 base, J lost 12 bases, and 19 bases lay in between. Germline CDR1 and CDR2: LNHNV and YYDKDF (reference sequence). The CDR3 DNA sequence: TGTGCCACCAGCAGAGTTGTTAGGGGTCTGGCTCACCAGCATTTT. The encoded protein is CATSRVVRGLAHQHF.

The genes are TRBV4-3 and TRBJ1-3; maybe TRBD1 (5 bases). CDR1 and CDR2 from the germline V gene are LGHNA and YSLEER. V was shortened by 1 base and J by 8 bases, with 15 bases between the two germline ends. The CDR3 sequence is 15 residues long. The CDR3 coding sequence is TGCGCCAGCAGCCAAGGTAGTCGAAGGGACTACACCATATATTTT. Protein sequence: CASSQGSRRDYTIYF.

The CDR3 is CSASQAGSSSYEQYF. The CDR3 DNA reads TGCAGTGCTAGTCAAGCGGGATCTAGCTCCTACGAGCAGTACTTC. This chain joins TRBV20-1 and TRBJ2-7, with TRBD2 matching 7 bases. The V gene end was trimmed by 3 bases and the J gene end by 0 bases; junction bases not matched to a gene: 8. Germline V CDR1 and CDR2: DFQATT, SNEGSKA (reference sequence). The CDR3 has 15 residues.

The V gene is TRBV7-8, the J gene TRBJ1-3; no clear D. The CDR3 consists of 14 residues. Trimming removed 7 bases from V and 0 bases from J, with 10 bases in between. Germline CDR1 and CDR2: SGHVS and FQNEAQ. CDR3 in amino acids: CASTNSASGNTIYF. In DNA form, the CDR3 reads TGTGCCAGCACCAATTCAGCCTCTGGAAACACCATATATTTT.

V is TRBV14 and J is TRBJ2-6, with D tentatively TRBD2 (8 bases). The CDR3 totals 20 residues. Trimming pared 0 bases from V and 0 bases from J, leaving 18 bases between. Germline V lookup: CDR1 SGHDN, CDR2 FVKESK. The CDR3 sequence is CASSQDRGGQGDSGANVLTF. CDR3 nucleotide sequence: TGTGCCAGCAGCCAAGATCGGGGGGGGCAGGGGGACTCTGGGGCCAACGTCCTGACTTTC.

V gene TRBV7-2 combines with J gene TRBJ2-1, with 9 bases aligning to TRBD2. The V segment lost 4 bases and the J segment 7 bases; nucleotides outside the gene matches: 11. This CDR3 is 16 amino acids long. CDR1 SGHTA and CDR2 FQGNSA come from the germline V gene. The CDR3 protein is CASSSRRGGRRNEQFF. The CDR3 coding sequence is TGTGCCAGCAGCTCCCGGCGGGGGGGCAGAAGAAATGAGCAGTTCTTC.

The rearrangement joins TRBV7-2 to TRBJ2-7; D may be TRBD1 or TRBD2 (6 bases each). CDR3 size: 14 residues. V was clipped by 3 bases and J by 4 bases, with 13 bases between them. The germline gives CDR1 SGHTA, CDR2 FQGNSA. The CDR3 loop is CASSLGGRGYEQYF. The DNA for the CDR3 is TGTGCCAGCAGCTTGGGGGGCCGTGGGTACGAGCAGTACTTC. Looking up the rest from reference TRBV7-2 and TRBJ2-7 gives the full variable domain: GAGVSQSPSNKVTEKGKDVELRCDPISGHTALYWYRQSLGQGLEFLIYFQGNSAPDKSGLPSDRFSAERTGGSVSTLTIQRTQQEDSAVYLCASSLGGRGYEQYFGPGTRLTVT.

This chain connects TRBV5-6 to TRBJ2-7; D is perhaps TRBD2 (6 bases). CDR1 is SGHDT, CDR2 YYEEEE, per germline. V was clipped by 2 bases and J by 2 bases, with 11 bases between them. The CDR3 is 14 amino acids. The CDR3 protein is CASSFGSDPYEQYF. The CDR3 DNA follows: TGTGCCAGCAGCTTCGGGAGCGACCCCTACGAGCAGTACTTC.

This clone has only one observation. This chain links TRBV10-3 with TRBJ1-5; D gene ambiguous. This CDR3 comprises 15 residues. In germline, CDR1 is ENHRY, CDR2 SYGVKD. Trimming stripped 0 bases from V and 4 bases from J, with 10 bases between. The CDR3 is CAISESVKTNQPQHF. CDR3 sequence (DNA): TGTGCCATCAGTGAGTCGGTGAAAACTAATCAGCCCCAGCATTTT.

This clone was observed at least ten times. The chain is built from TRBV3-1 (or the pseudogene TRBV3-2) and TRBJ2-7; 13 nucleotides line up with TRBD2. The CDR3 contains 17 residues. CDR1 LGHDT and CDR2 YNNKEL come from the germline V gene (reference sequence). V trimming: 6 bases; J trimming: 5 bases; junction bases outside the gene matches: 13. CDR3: CASSHPPGLAGAHEQYF. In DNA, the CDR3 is TGTGCCAGCAGTCACCCTCCTGGACTAGCGGGGGCTCACGAGCAGTACTTC.

The CDR3 is CSVEVAGGYTF. Written as DNA, the CDR3 is TGCAGCGTTGAAGTGGCAGGCGGCTACACCTTC. V usage is TRBV29-1 and J usage is TRBJ1-2; D remains unclear. The V end was cut by 1 base, the J end by 8 bases, with 8 bases between. CDR3 size: 11 residues. Germline values: CDR1 SQVTM, CDR2 ANQGSEA.

The CDR3 nucleotides read TGCAGCGTTATACAGGGAGGCGGCGGGGAGCTGTTTTTT. Amino acid sequence: CSVIQGGGGELFF. The chain combines TRBV29-1 with TRBJ2-2; D is perhaps TRBD1 or TRBD2 (6 bases each). The CDR3 is 13 residues long. V lost 5 bases and J 7 bases, leaving 14 bases between the germline ends. Germline CDR1 reads SQVTM; CDR2 reads ANQGSEA.